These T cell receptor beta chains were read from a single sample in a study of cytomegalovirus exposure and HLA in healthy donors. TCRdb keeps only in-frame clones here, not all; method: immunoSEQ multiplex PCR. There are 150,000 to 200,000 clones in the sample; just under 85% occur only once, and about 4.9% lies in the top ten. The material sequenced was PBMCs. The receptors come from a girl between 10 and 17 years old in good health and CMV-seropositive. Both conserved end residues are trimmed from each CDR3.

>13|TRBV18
ASSPGLLHTGELF
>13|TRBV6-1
AGGGLAGGTDTQY
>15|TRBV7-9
ASSLDSLSSYNSPLH
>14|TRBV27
ASRLTTGGRDYGYT
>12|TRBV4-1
ASSDRGLDTEAF
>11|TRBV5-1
ASSLGGHGELF
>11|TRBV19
ASRAVGYNEQF
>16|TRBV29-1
SVDGLKRGVVYTDTQY
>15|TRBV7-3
ASSLYQGSAKPYEQY
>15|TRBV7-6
ASSPSGGGGLGTEAF
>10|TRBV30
AWSVRSGKQY
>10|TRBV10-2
ASSRAYNEQF
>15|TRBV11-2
ASSLEGRGGPKDTQY
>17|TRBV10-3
AISQRLAGGLSSYNEQF
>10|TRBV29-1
SVGPRGTEAF
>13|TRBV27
ASSLLTGGYTEAF
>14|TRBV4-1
ASSIETGRGTGELF
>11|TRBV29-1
SVYREGIAEAF
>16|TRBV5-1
ASSFLPRRIRGNQPQH
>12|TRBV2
ATSLQGAWETQY
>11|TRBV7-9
ASVRGRDTEAF
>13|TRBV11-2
ASSPSWGHTGELF
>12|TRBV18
ASSGQGRDQPQH